This TCR beta chain originates from a study of cytomegalovirus exposure and HLA in healthy donors. Overall study results and limits: The study reported that TCR beta sequences accurately predicted HLA-A and HLA-B alleles in most subjects. Previously analyzed data showed that most TCR beta V segments were productive at a frequency of about 90% or about 30%.

A remark on this clone: Its antigen is as yet unknown.

The PCR made use of 60 Vbeta and 13 Jbeta primers. Sequencing used immunoSEQ multiplex PCR; TCRdb keeps in-frame clones, though not all of them. The sample holds 100,000 to 150,000 clones, 80% seen once. CDR3 length: 15 residues. V lost 0 bases and J lost 5; bases outside the gene matches: 5. Looked up from germline, CDR1 is SGHTS and CDR2 is YDEGEE. V and J are TRBV5-8 and TRBJ2-5; 9 bases line up with TRBD1. Sequencing input: PBMCs. The origin of this receptor is a man aged 25-45 years in good health and CMV-seropositive. The CDR3 DNA reads TGTGCCAGCAGCTTGGGGGACAGGGTAGGGGAGACCCAGTACTTC. Protein sequence: CASSLGDRVGETQYF.